This is a list of T cell receptor beta chains from one sample in a study of T cells in Graves' hyperthyroidism and ophthalmopathy. TCRdb re-analysed the multiplex PCR reads in MiXCR, keeping a single row per CDR3 protein. The table includes fewer than 900,000 distinct CDR3 sequences, around 15% detected once. Sequencing used blood. All receptors come from a man in his late teens or twenties with Graves' hyperthyroidism. CDR3s include the opening cysteine and the closing phenylalanine or tryptophan. Fields, in order: V gene, D gene, clone size, J gene, CDR3 protein, CDR3 DNA. The D gene is left open where the match is weak. The size entry is marked missing in some rows and otherwise reads once, few, many or a size class.

V gene: TRBV6-6; D gene: -; clone size: many; J gene: TRBJ1-2; CDR3 protein: CASSYSLGLPGLYGYTF; CDR3 DNA: TGTGCCAGCAGTTACTCCCTGGGTCTGCCTGGGCTCTATGGCTACACCTTC
V gene: TRBV2; D gene: TRBD2; clone size: many; J gene: TRBJ2-7; CDR3 protein: CASSVASGSHEQYF; CDR3 DNA: TGTGCCAGCAGTGTTGCTAGCGGGAGTCACGAGCAGTACTTC
V gene: TRBV3-1; D gene: TRBD2; clone size: -; J gene: TRBJ2-3; CDR3 protein: CASSQDASGRPQYF; CDR3 DNA: TGTGCCAGCAGCCAAGACGCTAGCGGGAGGCCCCAGTATTTT
V gene: TRBV14; D gene: -; clone size: -; J gene: TRBJ1-2; CDR3 protein: CASSRSRKAHGYTF; CDR3 DNA: TGTGCCAGCAGCCGGAGCAGGAAAGCGCATGGCTACACCTTC
V gene: TRBV7-8; D gene: TRBD1; clone size: many; J gene: TRBJ2-7; CDR3 protein: CASSRDREGEQYF; CDR3 DNA: TGTGCCAGCAGCAGAGACAGGGAAGGCGAGCAGTACTTC
V gene: TRBV6-1; D gene: -; clone size: -; J gene: TRBJ1-5; CDR3 protein: CASSASGLNQPQHF; CDR3 DNA: TGTGCCAGCAGTGCCTCGGGACTCAATCAGCCCCAGCATTTT
V gene: TRBV6-1; D gene: TRBD2; clone size: many; J gene: TRBJ2-5; CDR3 protein: CASTPSSGRGETQYF; CDR3 DNA: TGTGCCAGCACCCCGTCTAGCGGGAGGGGCGAGACCCAGTACTTC
V gene: TRBV20-1; D gene: -; clone size: -; J gene: TRBJ2-1; CDR3 protein: CSARDYLGGVLEQFF; CDR3 DNA: TGCAGTGCTAGAGATTATCTCGGGGGAGTGCTCGAGCAGTTCTTC
V gene: TRBV5-1; D gene: -; clone size: many; J gene: TRBJ2-7; CDR3 protein: CASSLAAGNSYEQYF; CDR3 DNA: TGCGCCAGCAGCTTGGCCGCGGGGAATTCCTACGAGCAGTACTTC
V gene: TRBV7-3; D gene: -; clone size: -; J gene: TRBJ2-6; CDR3 protein: CASSLTPNSGANVLTF; CDR3 DNA: TGTGCCAGCAGCTTAACCCCGAACTCTGGGGCCAACGTCCTGACTTTC
V gene: TRBV9; D gene: -; clone size: few; J gene: TRBJ1-1; CDR3 protein: CASSAWGSRNTEAFF; CDR3 DNA: TGTGCCAGCAGCGCCTGGGGCTCTAGGAACACTGAAGCTTTCTTT
V gene: TRBV19; D gene: TRBD2; clone size: once; J gene: TRBJ2-7; CDR3 protein: CASSPVAGVFTYEQYF; CDR3 DNA: TGTGCCAGTAGTCCGGTAGCGGGAGTCTTCACCTACGAGCAGTACTTC
V gene: TRBV7-2; D gene: -; clone size: -; J gene: TRBJ2-5; CDR3 protein: CASSPRTGTETQYF; CDR3 DNA: TGTGCCAGCAGCCCCAGGACGGGGACCGAGACCCAGTACTTC
V gene: TRBV4-3; D gene: -; clone size: few; J gene: TRBJ2-7; CDR3 protein: CASSQEQRWDYEQYF; CDR3 DNA: TGCGCCAGCAGCCAAGAACAGAGATGGGACTACGAGCAGTACTTC
V gene: TRBV30; D gene: TRBD1; clone size: many; J gene: TRBJ2-2; CDR3 protein: CAYGQGEQGGELFF; CDR3 DNA: TGTGCCTATGGACAGGGGGAACAGGGCGGGGAGCTGTTTTTT
V gene: TRBV11-3; D gene: -; clone size: many; J gene: TRBJ2-2; CDR3 protein: CASSLDPGNTGELFF; CDR3 DNA: TGTGCCAGCAGCTTAGATCCTGGGAACACCGGGGAGCTGTTTTTT
V gene: TRBV30; D gene: TRBD2; clone size: many; J gene: TRBJ2-1; CDR3 protein: CAWSLLAGLSYNEQFF; CDR3 DNA: TGTGCCTGGAGCCTTTTAGCGGGTCTCTCCTACAATGAGCAGTTCTTC
V gene: TRBV6-1; D gene: TRBD1; clone size: -; J gene: TRBJ2-2; CDR3 protein: CASTQTGALTEAGELFF; CDR3 DNA: TGTGCCAGCACCCAGACAGGGGCTTTGACTGAGGCCGGGGAGCTGTTTTTT
V gene: TRBV27; D gene: -; clone size: -; J gene: TRBJ1-1; CDR3 protein: CASSLKKEAGVNTEAFF; CDR3 DNA: TGTGCCAGCAGTTTAAAGAAGGAGGCAGGGGTGAACACTGAAGCTTTCTTT
V gene: TRBV7-9; D gene: TRBD2; clone size: many; J gene: TRBJ2-7; CDR3 protein: CASSFAGGRSYEQYF; CDR3 DNA: TGTGCCAGCAGCTTCGCGGGAGGGCGGTCCTACGAGCAGTACTTC
V gene: TRBV13; D gene: -; clone size: -; J gene: TRBJ1-1; CDR3 protein: CATCGRMNTEAFF; CDR3 DNA: TGTGCCACCTGCGGGCGGATGAACACTGAAGCTTTCTTT
V gene: TRBV6-2/TRBV6-3; D gene: -; clone size: few; J gene: TRBJ2-7; CDR3 protein: CASSYGIRTLNYEQYF; CDR3 DNA: TGTGCCAGCAGTTACGGGATAAGGACACTCAACTACGAGCAGTACTTC
V gene: TRBV6-1; D gene: TRBD2; clone size: few; J gene: TRBJ2-5; CDR3 protein: CASSEVGSGSPETQYF; CDR3 DNA: TGTGCCAGCAGTGAAGTCGGTAGCGGGAGTCCAGAGACCCAGTACTTC
V gene: TRBV28; D gene: -; clone size: many; J gene: TRBJ1-1; CDR3 protein: CASSPGNKNTEAFF; CDR3 DNA: TGTGCCAGCAGCCCTGGGAACAAGAACACTGAAGCTTTCTTT
V gene: TRBV12-3/TRBV12-4; D gene: -; clone size: many; J gene: TRBJ1-5; CDR3 protein: CASAQGYQPQHF; CDR3 DNA: TGTGCCAGCGCACAGGGCTATCAGCCCCAGCATTTT
V gene: TRBV28; D gene: -; clone size: few; J gene: TRBJ2-3; CDR3 protein: CASSSAGKDTQYF; CDR3 DNA: TGTGCCAGCAGTTCGGCCGGTAAGGATACGCAGTATTTT
V gene: TRBV12-3/TRBV12-4; D gene: TRBD2; clone size: many; J gene: TRBJ2-5; CDR3 protein: CASSLGLAGGWETQYF; CDR3 DNA: TGTGCCAGCAGCTTGGGACTAGCGGGAGGTTGGGAGACCCAGTACTTC
V gene: TRBV6-2/TRBV6-3; D gene: TRBD2; clone size: many; J gene: TRBJ2-1; CDR3 protein: CASSTRLAGLYNEQFF; CDR3 DNA: TGTGCCAGCAGTACAAGACTAGCGGGACTCTACAATGAGCAGTTCTTC
V gene: TRBV4-1; D gene: TRBD1; clone size: -; J gene: TRBJ2-7; CDR3 protein: CASSQGGQGNNEQYF; CDR3 DNA: TGCGCCAGCAGCCAGGGGGGACAGGGAAACAACGAGCAGTACTTC
V gene: TRBV12-3/TRBV12-4; D gene: -; clone size: many; J gene: TRBJ2-7; CDR3 protein: CASSEAGSLSYEQYF; CDR3 DNA: TGTGCCAGCAGTGAAGCCGGGTCGTTATCTTACGAGCAGTACTTC
V gene: TRBV27; D gene: -; clone size: many; J gene: TRBJ2-1; CDR3 protein: CATRGLQAYNEQFF; CDR3 DNA: TGTGCCACCCGGGGACTCCAGGCCTACAATGAGCAGTTCTTC
V gene: TRBV28; D gene: TRBD1; clone size: many; J gene: TRBJ1-3; CDR3 protein: CASSQGGAGNTIYF; CDR3 DNA: TGTGCCAGCAGCCAGGGGGGTGCTGGAAACACCATATATTTT
V gene: TRBV20-1; D gene: -; clone size: -; J gene: TRBJ2-5; CDR3 protein: CSASGGGETQYF; CDR3 DNA: TGCAGTGCTAGTGGTGGTGGAGAGACCCAGTACTTC
V gene: TRBV7-6; D gene: TRBD2; clone size: many; J gene: TRBJ2-2; CDR3 protein: CASSSSWTSRYGELFF; CDR3 DNA: TGTGCCAGCAGCTCATCGTGGACTAGTCGTTACGGGGAGCTGTTTTTT
V gene: TRBV18; D gene: TRBD2; clone size: many; J gene: TRBJ2-3; CDR3 protein: CASSPGMLAGADTQYF; CDR3 DNA: TGTGCCAGCTCACCGGGGATGTTAGCGGGAGCGGATACGCAGTATTTT
V gene: TRBV6-1; D gene: -; clone size: -; J gene: TRBJ1-1; CDR3 protein: CASSSGQVGAFF; CDR3 DNA: TGTGCCAGCAGTAGCGGTCAGGTCGGAGCTTTCTTT
V gene: TRBV7-8; D gene: -; clone size: few; J gene: TRBJ1-5; CDR3 protein: CASSLETGRGEPQHF; CDR3 DNA: TGTGCCAGCAGCTTAGAGACGGGGCGTGGGGAGCCCCAGCATTTT
V gene: TRBV6-1; D gene: -; clone size: -; J gene: TRBJ2-7; CDR3 protein: CASSLTGASGEQYF; CDR3 DNA: TGTGCCAGCAGCCTCACGGGGGCATCGGGCGAGCAGTACTTC
V gene: TRBV20-1; D gene: -; clone size: many; J gene: TRBJ2-5; CDR3 protein: CSARDPWVETQYF; CDR3 DNA: TGCAGTGCTAGAGACCCCTGGGTGGAGACCCAGTACTTC
V gene: TRBV6-2/TRBV6-3; D gene: -; clone size: -; J gene: TRBJ2-4; CDR3 protein: CASKRQELAKNIQYF; CDR3 DNA: TGTGCCAGCAAAAGACAGGAACTAGCCAAAAACATTCAGTACTTC
V gene: TRBV7-2; D gene: -; clone size: few; J gene: TRBJ1-1; CDR3 protein: CASSPRGGKGNTEAFF; CDR3 DNA: TGTGCCAGCAGCCCGCGGGGGGGGAAAGGGAACACTGAAGCTTTCTTT
V gene: TRBV27; D gene: -; clone size: -; J gene: TRBJ1-2; CDR3 protein: CASRLHDNYGYTF; CDR3 DNA: TGTGCCAGCAGGCTACATGATAACTATGGCTACACCTTC
V gene: TRBV30; D gene: -; clone size: many; J gene: TRBJ2-5; CDR3 protein: CAWSQWAGETQYF; CDR3 DNA: TGTGCCTGGAGCCAGTGGGCGGGAGAGACCCAGTACTTC
V gene: TRBV7-8; D gene: -; clone size: -; J gene: TRBJ2-2; CDR3 protein: CASSLGRTTNTGELFF; CDR3 DNA: TGTGCCAGCAGCTTAGGGCGGACAACTAACACCGGGGAGCTGTTTTTT
V gene: TRBV24-1; D gene: -; clone size: few; J gene: TRBJ1-2; CDR3 protein: CATSDFPEGYGYTF; CDR3 DNA: TGTGCCACCAGTGATTTCCCAGAAGGCTATGGCTACACCTTC
V gene: TRBV19; D gene: -; clone size: -; J gene: TRBJ1-2; CDR3 protein: CASKVFDGYTF; CDR3 DNA: TGTGCCAGTAAAGTTTTTGATGGCTACACCTTC
V gene: TRBV14; D gene: -; clone size: -; J gene: TRBJ2-7; CDR3 protein: CASSPYRSSSYEQYF; CDR3 DNA: TGTGCCAGCAGCCCGTACCGCTCGAGCTCCTACGAGCAGTACTTC
V gene: TRBV28; D gene: TRBD1; clone size: many; J gene: TRBJ1-2; CDR3 protein: CASSPPGQENNYGYTF; CDR3 DNA: TGTGCCAGCAGTCCTCCGGGACAGGAGAATAACTATGGCTACACCTTC
V gene: TRBV20-1; D gene: TRBD2; clone size: few; J gene: TRBJ2-7; CDR3 protein: CSARLADQYEQYF; CDR3 DNA: TGCAGTGCTAGACTAGCGGATCAATACGAGCAGTACTTC
V gene: TRBV28; D gene: -; clone size: few; J gene: TRBJ1-6; CDR3 protein: CASSLGRNKGSPLHF; CDR3 DNA: TGTGCCAGCAGTTTAGGGCGAAATAAAGGGTCACCCCTCCACTTT
V gene: TRBV3-1; D gene: TRBD2; clone size: -; J gene: TRBJ2-1; CDR3 protein: CASSAPGLADEQFF; CDR3 DNA: TGTGCCAGCAGCGCACCGGGACTAGCCGACGAGCAGTTCTTC
V gene: TRBV9; D gene: -; clone size: -; J gene: TRBJ2-1; CDR3 protein: CASSPQGEFGQFF; CDR3 DNA: TGTGCCAGCAGCCCTCAGGGTGAGTTCGGGCAGTTCTTC
V gene: TRBV5-1; D gene: -; clone size: -; J gene: TRBJ1-4; CDR3 protein: CASTLGPRGGEKPFF; CDR3 DNA: TGCGCCAGCACTCTGGGGCCCAGAGGGGGTGAAAAACCGTTTTTT
V gene: TRBV12-5; D gene: -; clone size: many; J gene: TRBJ1-5; CDR3 protein: CASGRTQGYGQNQPQHF; CDR3 DNA: TGTGCTAGTGGCAGGACGCAAGGGTATGGTCAAAATCAGCCCCAGCATTTT
V gene: TRBV20-1; D gene: -; clone size: -; J gene: TRBJ2-5; CDR3 protein: CSASGGRVDQETQYF; CDR3 DNA: TGCAGTGCTAGTGGGGGGCGCGTGGACCAAGAGACCCAGTACTTC
V gene: TRBV6-1; D gene: TRBD1; clone size: few; J gene: TRBJ1-2; CDR3 protein: CASTDRGRRGYTF; CDR3 DNA: TGTGCCAGCACTGACAGGGGGCGACGGGGCTACACCTTC
V gene: TRBV7-2; D gene: -; clone size: few; J gene: TRBJ2-3; CDR3 protein: CASSSDLEDTQYF; CDR3 DNA: TGTGCCAGCAGCTCCGACTTGGAAGATACGCAGTATTTT
V gene: TRBV27; D gene: -; clone size: many; J gene: TRBJ2-2; CDR3 protein: CASSLGFSNTGELFF; CDR3 DNA: TGTGCCAGCAGTTTGGGGTTCTCGAACACCGGGGAGCTGTTTTTT
V gene: TRBV7-2; D gene: -; clone size: -; J gene: TRBJ1-3; CDR3 protein: CASSLYNGNTIYF; CDR3 DNA: TGTGCCAGCAGCCTATATAACGGGAACACCATATATTTT